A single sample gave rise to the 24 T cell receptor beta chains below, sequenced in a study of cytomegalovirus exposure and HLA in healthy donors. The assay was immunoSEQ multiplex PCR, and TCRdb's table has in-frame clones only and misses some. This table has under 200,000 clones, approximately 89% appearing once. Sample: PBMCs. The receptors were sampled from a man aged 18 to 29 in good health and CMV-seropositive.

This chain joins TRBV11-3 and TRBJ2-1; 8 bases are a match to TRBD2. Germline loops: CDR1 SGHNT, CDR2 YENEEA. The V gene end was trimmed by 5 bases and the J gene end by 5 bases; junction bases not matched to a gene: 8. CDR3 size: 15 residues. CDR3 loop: CASSTRTSPDNEQFF. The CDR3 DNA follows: TGTGCCAGCAGCACCCGGACTAGCCCCGACAATGAGCAGTTCTTC.

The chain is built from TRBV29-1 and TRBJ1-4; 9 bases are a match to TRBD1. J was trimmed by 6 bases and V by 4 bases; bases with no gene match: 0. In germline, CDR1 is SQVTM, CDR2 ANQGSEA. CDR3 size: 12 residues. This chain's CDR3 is CSVGQGDEKLFF. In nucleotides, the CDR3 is TGCAGCGTTGGACAGGGGGATGAAAAACTGTTTTTT.

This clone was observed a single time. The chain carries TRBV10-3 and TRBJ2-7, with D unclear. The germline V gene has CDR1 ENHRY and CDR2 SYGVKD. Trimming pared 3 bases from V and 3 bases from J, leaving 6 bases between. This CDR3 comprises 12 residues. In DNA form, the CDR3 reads TGTGCCATCAGTGAACAGCTCTACGAGCAGTACTTC. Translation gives CAISEQLYEQYF.

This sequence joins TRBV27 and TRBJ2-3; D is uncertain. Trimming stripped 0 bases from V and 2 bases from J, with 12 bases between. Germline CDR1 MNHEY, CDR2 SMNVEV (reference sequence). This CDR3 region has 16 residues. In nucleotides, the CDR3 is TGTGCCAGCAGTTTATCGTACAGTCGGCACACAGATACGCAGTATTTT. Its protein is CASSLSYSRHTDTQYF.

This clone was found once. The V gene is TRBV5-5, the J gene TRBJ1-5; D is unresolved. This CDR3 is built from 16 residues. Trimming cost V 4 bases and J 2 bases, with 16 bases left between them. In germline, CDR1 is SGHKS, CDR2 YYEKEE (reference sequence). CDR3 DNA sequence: TGTGCCAGCAGCCGTCAAGCGCCTTGGGGCAATCAGCCCCAGCATTTT. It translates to CASSRQAPWGNQPQHF.

CDR3 in DNA: TGCGCCAGCACAAAGGGGGTGGCAGATACGCAGTATTTT. Amino acid sequence: CASTKGVADTQYF. The chain employs TRBV5-1 and TRBJ2-3, with D possibly matching TRBD1 (6 bases). The V and J ends lost 6 bases and 4 bases respectively, with 12 bases between them. CDR3 length equals 13 residues. CDR1 is SGHRS and CDR2 is YFSETQ in the germline V gene.

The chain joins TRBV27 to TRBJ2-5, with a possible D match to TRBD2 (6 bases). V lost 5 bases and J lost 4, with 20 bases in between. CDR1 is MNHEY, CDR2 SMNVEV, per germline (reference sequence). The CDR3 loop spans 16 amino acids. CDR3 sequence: CASSLSPLARPETQYF. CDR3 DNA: TGTGCCAGCAGTCTTTCCCCGCTAGCGAGGCCAGAGACCCAGTACTTC.

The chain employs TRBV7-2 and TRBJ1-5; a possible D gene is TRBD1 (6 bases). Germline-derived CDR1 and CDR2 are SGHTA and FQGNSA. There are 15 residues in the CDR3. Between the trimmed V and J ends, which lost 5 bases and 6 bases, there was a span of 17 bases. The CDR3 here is CASSLMRGAGQPQHF. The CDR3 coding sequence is TGTGCCAGCAGCCTTATGCGGGGGGCCGGTCAGCCCCAGCATTTT.

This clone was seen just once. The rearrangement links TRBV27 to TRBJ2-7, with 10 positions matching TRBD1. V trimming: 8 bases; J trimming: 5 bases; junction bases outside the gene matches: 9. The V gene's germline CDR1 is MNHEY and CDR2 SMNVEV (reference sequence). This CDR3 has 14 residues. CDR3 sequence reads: CASAIMGQGNEQYF. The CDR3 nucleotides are TGTGCCAGCGCTATAATGGGACAGGGGAACGAGCAGTACTTC.

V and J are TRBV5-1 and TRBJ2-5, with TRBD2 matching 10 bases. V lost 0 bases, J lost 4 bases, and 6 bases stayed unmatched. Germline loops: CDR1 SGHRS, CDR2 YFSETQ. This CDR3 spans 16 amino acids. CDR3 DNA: TGCGCCAGCAGCTTGGGGTCGAGCGGGAGGGGAGAGACCCAGTACTTC. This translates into CASSLGSSGRGETQYF. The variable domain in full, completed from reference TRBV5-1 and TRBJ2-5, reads KAGVTQTPRYLIKTRGQQVTLSCSPISGHRSVSWYQQTPGQGLQFLFEYFSETQRNKGNFPGRFSGRQFSNSRSEMNVSTLELGDSALYLCASSLGSSGRGETQYFGPGTRLLVL.

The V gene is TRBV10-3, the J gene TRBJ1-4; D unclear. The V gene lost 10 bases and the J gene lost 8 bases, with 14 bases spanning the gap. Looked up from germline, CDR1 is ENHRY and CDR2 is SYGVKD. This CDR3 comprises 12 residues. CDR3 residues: CATGEVGEKLFF. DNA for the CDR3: TGTGCCACCGGGGAGGTAGGGGAAAAACTGTTTTTT.

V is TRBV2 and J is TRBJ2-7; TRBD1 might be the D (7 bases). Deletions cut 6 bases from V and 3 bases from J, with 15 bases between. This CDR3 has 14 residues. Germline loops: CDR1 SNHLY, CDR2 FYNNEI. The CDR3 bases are TGTGCCAGCAGCAGCCCAGGGGGACTCTACGAGCAGTACTTC. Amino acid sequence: CASSSPGGLYEQYF.

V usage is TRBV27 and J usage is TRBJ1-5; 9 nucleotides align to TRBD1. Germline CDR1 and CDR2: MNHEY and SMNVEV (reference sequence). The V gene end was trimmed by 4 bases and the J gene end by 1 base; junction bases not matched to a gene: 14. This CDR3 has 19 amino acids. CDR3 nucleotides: TGTGCCAGCAGTTCGATCTCAACAGGGGGCGAGCGAAGCAATCAGCCCCAGCATTTT. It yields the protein CASSSISTGGERSNQPQHF.

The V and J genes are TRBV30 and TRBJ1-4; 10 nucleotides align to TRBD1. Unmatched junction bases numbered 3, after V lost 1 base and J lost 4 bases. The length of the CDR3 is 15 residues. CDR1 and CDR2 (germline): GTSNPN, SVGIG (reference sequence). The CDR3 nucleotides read TGTGCCTGGAGTGGCCGGGACAGGGGTAATGAAAAACTGTTTTTT. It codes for CAWSGRDRGNEKLFF. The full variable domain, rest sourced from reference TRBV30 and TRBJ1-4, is SQTIHQWPATLVQPVGSPLSLECTVEGTSNPNLYWYRQAAGRGLQLLFYSVGIGQISSEVPQNLSASRPQDRQFILSSKKLLLSDSGFYLCAWSGRDRGNEKLFFGSGTQLSVL.

The DNA for the CDR3 is TGTGCCAGTAGTATCGGACAGGGGACCAATCAGCCCCAGCATTTT. This sequence encodes CASSIGQGTNQPQHF. The chain is built from TRBV19 and TRBJ1-5; TRBD1 matches 9 bases. The CDR3 is 15 residues long. CDR1 is LNHDA, CDR2 SQIVND, per germline (reference sequence). With 3 bases clipped from V and 3 bases from J, the junction kept 3 bases outside the gene matches.

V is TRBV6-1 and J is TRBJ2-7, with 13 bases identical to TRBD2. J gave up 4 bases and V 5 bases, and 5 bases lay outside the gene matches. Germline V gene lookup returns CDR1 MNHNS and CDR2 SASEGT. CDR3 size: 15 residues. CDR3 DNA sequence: TGTGCCAGCAGTCATGGGACTAGCGGGAATTACGAGCAGTACTTC. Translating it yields CASSHGTSGNYEQYF.

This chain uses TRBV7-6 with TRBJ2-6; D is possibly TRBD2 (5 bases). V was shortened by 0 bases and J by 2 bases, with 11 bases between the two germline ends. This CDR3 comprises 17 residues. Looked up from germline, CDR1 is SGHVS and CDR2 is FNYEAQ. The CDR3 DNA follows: TGTGCCAGCAGCTTAGCGCCCCGGGGAGCTGGGGCCAACGTCCTGACTTTC. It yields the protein CASSLAPRGAGANVLTF. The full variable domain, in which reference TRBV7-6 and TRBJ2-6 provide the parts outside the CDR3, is GAGVSQSPRYKVTKRGQDVALRCDPISGHVSLYWYRQALGQGPEFLTYFNYEAQQDKSGLPNDRFSAERPEGSISTLTIQRTEQRDSAMYRCASSLAPRGAGANVLTFGAGSRLTVL.

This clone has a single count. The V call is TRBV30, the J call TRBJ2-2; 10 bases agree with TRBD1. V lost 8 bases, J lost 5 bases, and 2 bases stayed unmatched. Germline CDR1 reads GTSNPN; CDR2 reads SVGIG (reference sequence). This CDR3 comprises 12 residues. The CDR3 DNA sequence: TGTGCCGGGACAGGGGTGACCGGGGAGCTGTTTTTT. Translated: CAGTGVTGELFF.

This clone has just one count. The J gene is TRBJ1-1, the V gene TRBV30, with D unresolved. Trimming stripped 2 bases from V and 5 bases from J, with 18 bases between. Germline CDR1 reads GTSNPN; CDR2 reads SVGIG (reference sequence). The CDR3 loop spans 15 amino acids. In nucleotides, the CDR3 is TGTGCCTGGAGTCTCATCAGGCGGGGAAGGACTGAAGCTTTCTTT. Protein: CAWSLIRRGRTEAFF. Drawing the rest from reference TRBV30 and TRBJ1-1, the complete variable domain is SQTIHQWPATLVQPVGSPLSLECTVEGTSNPNLYWYRQAAGRGLQLLFYSVGIGQISSEVPQNLSASRPQDRQFILSSKKLLLSDSGFYLCAWSLIRRGRTEAFFGQGTRLTVV.

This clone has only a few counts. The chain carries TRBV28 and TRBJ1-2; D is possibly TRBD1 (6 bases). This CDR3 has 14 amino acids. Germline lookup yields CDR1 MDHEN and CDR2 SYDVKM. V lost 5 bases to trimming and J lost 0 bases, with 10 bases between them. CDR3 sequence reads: CASSQQGTNYGYTF. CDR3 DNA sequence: TGTGCCAGCAGTCAACAGGGTACTAACTATGGCTACACCTTC.

CDR3 amino acids: CSATGYGEQFF. CDR3 nucleotide sequence: TGCAGCGCCACAGGGTACGGTGAGCAGTTCTTC. The V and J genes are TRBV29-1 and TRBJ2-1; the D gene is possibly TRBD1 (6 bases). Looked up from germline, CDR1 is SQVTM and CDR2 is ANQGSEA. This CDR3 has 11 residues. Trimming pared 7 bases from V and 9 bases from J, leaving 13 bases between.

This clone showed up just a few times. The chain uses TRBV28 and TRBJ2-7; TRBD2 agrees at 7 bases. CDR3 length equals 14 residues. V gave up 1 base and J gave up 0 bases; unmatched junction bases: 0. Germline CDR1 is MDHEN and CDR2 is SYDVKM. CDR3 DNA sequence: TGTGCCAGCAGTTTATCTAGCGGCTCCTACGAGCAGTACTTC. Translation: CASSLSSGSYEQYF.

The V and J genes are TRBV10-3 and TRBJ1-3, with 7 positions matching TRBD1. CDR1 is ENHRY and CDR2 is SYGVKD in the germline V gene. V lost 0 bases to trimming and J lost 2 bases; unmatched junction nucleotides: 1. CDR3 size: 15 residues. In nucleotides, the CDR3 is TGTGCCATCAGTGAGTCGACAGGGACTGGAAACACCATATATTTT. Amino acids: CAISESTGTGNTIYF.

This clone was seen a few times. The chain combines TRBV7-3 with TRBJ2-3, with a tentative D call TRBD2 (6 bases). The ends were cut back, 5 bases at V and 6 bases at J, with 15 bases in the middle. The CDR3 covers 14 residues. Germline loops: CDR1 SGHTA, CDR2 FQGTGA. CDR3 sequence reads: CASSPNGGMDTQYF. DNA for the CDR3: TGTGCCAGCAGCCCAAACGGGGGTATGGATACGCAGTATTTT. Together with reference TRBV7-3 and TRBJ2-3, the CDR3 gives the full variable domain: GAGVSQTPSNKVTEKGKYVELRCDPISGHTALYWYRQSLGQGPEFLIYFQGTGAADDSGLPNDRFFAVRPEGSVSTLKIQRTERGDSAVYLCASSPNGGMDTQYFGPGTRLTVL.